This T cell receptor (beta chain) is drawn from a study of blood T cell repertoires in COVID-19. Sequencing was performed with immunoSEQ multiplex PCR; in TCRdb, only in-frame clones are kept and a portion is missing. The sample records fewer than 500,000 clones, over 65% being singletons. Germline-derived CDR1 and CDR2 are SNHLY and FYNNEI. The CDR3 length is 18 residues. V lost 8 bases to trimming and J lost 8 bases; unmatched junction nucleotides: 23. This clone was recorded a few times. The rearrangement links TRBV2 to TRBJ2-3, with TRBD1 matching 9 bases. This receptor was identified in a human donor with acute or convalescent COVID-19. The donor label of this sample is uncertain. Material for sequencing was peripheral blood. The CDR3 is CASRKGGTGLSRQGTQYF. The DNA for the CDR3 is TGTGCCAGCCGTAAGGGGGGGACAGGGCTATCCAGGCAGGGTACGCAGTATTTT.